This TCR beta chain was captured by sequencing in a study of T cell responses to AZD1222 COVID-19 vaccine. With respect to this clone: Its antigen is unidentified.

Using immunoSEQ multiplex PCR, the repertoire was profiled, and TCRdb retains in-frame clones only, with some absent. The sample has about 140,000 clones, more than 80% seen once. Trimming removed 2 bases at V and 8 bases at J, with 7 bases between. Per germline, CDR1 MNHEY and CDR2 SVGEGT. This CDR3 region has 13 residues. General study points: Regions 160-218 and 743-854 dominated among vaccine-associated CD4 TCRs spanning spike.

This TCR was recovered from an adult in good health. This chain uses TRBV6-2 or TRBV6-3 with TRBJ1-6; D remains ambiguous. The specimen was peripheral blood, collected on day 0 of AZD1222 vaccination. CDR3 amino acids: CASSYGRDSPLHF. CDR3 bases: TGTGCCAGCAGTTACGGGCGGGATTCACCCCTCCACTTT.